The 18 T cell receptor beta chains given below trace back to one sample, sequenced in a study of blood T cell repertoires in COVID-19. Generated by immunoSEQ multiplex PCR, the TCRdb table keeps only in-frame clones and is missing some. Of approximately 70,000 clones in the sample, approximately 90% were seen once. Sequencing was done on a sample of peripheral blood. The receptors derive from a human donor in a cohort sampled during active COVID-19.

This clone was counted a single time. The rearrangement uses TRBV27 and TRBJ2-7; 9 nucleotides match TRBD1. J was trimmed by 5 bases and V by 2 bases; bases with no gene match: 7. From germline, CDR1 is MNHEY and CDR2 SMNVEV (reference sequence). There are 15 residues in the CDR3. The CDR3 region is CASSLGTGGKNEQYF. The CDR3 DNA follows: TGTGCCAGCAGTTTAGGAACAGGGGGCAAGAACGAGCAGTACTTC.

In its sample, this clone was seen a few times. This chain connects TRBV10-1 to TRBJ2-7; TRBD1 might be the D (5 bases). The CDR3 covers 15 residues. Germline CDR1 is WNHNN and CDR2 is SYGVQD (reference sequence). V lost 4 bases and J 6 bases, leaving 19 bases between the germline ends. The CDR3 DNA follows: TGCGCCAGCAGTGGTGGAGACAGAACGTTACGCGAGCAGTACTTC. Translating gives CASSGGDRTLREQYF.

The rearrangement uses TRBV2 and TRBJ2-7, with unresolved D. CDR3 length: 13 amino acids. Trimming left V 6 bases short and J 3 bases short, with 12 bases between. CDR1 is SNHLY, CDR2 FYNNEI, per germline. CDR3 sequence (DNA): TGTGCCAGCAGAACCTCAGTAATCTACGAGCAGTACTTC. Residues: CASRTSVIYEQYF.

This rearrangement joins TRBV5-3 to TRBJ1-1; D unclear. TRBV5-3 is recorded as an ORF, its role being uncertain. Trimming stripped 2 bases from V and 0 bases from J, with 17 bases between. There are 17 residues in the CDR3. CDR3 DNA: TGTGCCAGAAGCTTCAGGCCTGACCTGAACATGAACACTGAAGCTTTCTTT. It translates to CARSFRPDLNMNTEAFF.

The CDR3 protein is CASSPVVDTEAFF. CDR3 sequence (DNA): TGCGCCAGCAGCCCGGTCGTGGACACTGAAGCTTTCTTT. V and J are TRBV4-1 and TRBJ1-1, with D uncertain. The CDR3 consists of 13 residues. V gave up 4 bases and J gave up 3 bases, with 9 bases separating them. Looked up from germline, CDR1 is MGHRA and CDR2 is YSYEKL.

The chain combines TRBV7-2 with TRBJ1-2; D is uncertain. The CDR3 covers 13 residues. In germline, CDR1 is SGHTA, CDR2 FQGNSA. V was trimmed by 2 bases and J by 7 bases, leaving 11 bases between them. CDR3 in amino acids: CASSLRESVGYTF. CDR3 sequence (DNA): TGTGCCAGCAGCTTACGGGAGTCGGTTGGCTACACCTTC.

The gene calls are TRBV4-1 and TRBJ1-2; 7 nucleotides align to TRBD1. In germline, CDR1 is MGHRA, CDR2 YSYEKL. V was pared by 4 bases and J by 2 bases, with 4 bases of the junction left unmatched. The CDR3 runs to 14 residues. This CDR3 reads CASSPTGQNYGYTF. The CDR3, as DNA: TGCGCCAGCAGCCCGACGGGACAGAACTATGGCTACACCTTC.

The chain is built from TRBV9 and TRBJ2-7, with D tentatively TRBD1 (5 bases). The V gene's germline CDR1 is SGDLS and CDR2 YYNGEE. The CDR3 sequence is 16 residues long. Trimming shortened V by 0 bases and J by 0 bases, and 13 bases separated the two germline ends. The CDR3 here is CASSVGGAYGSYEQYF. The CDR3 nucleotides read TGTGCCAGCAGCGTAGGTGGGGCCTACGGCTCCTACGAGCAGTACTTC.

The chain uses TRBV15 and TRBJ1-3; possibly TRBD1 for D (5 bases). V lost 0 bases and J 0 bases, leaving 15 bases between the germline ends. This CDR3 spans 18 amino acids. Looked up from germline, CDR1 is LNHNV and CDR2 is YYDKDF (reference sequence). CDR3 in amino acids: CATSRDPTDSYSGNTIYF. The CDR3 DNA follows: TGTGCCACCAGCAGAGACCCCACCGACAGCTACTCTGGAAACACCATATATTTT.

The rearrangement links TRBV4-2 to TRBJ1-2, with 7 bases that match TRBD1. In germline, CDR1 is LGHNA, CDR2 YNFKEQ. This CDR3 region has 14 residues. The V gene end was trimmed by 5 bases and the J gene end by 4 bases; junction bases not matched to a gene: 7. DNA for the CDR3: TGTGCCAGCAGCGAAACGACAGGGACCTATGGCTACACCTTC. This sequence encodes CASSETTGTYGYTF.

The genes are TRBV27 and TRBJ2-7, with 9 bases that match TRBD1. With 3 bases clipped from V and 1 base from J, the junction kept 7 bases outside the gene matches. The germline V gene encodes CDR1 MNHEY and CDR2 SMNVEV (reference sequence). This CDR3 contains 16 residues. DNA for the CDR3: TGTGCCAGCAGTTTGGGTAGTGGGACAGGGTCCTACGAGCAGTACTTC. It translates to CASSLGSGTGSYEQYF.

CDR3 nucleotides: TGTGCCAGCAGCCAATTACAGCCTAACACTGAAGCTTTCTTT. It specifies CASSQLQPNTEAFF. V is TRBV3-1 (or the pseudogene TRBV3-2) and J is TRBJ1-1, with no clear D. The V gene's germline CDR1 is LGHDT and CDR2 YNNKEL (reference sequence). The CDR3 runs 14 residues. V was cut by 2 bases and J by 2 bases, with 9 bases left in between.

The J gene is TRBJ1-1, the V gene TRBV25-1, with 11 bases that match TRBD1. Germline CDR1 is MGHDK and CDR2 is SYGVNS. With V trimmed by 5 bases and J by 5 bases, 10 bases remained unmatched. This CDR3 has 16 amino acids. The CDR3 nucleotides are TGTGCCAGCAGTACGCCGGACAGGGGGCTAGGTACTGAAGCTTTCTTT. This gives the protein CASSTPDRGLGTEAFF.

The chain couples TRBV5-4 to TRBJ1-1, with TRBD1 matching 11 bases. This CDR3 is 15 amino acids long. In germline, CDR1 is SGHNT, CDR2 YYREEE (reference sequence). V was clipped by 2 bases and J by 4 bases; unmatched bases: 4. CDR3 loop: CASSFGTGGGTEAFF. The CDR3 coding sequence is TGTGCCAGCAGCTTCGGGACAGGGGGAGGCACTGAAGCTTTCTTT.

This chain uses TRBV7-6 with TRBJ1-1, with D unresolved. Germline V gene lookup returns CDR1 SGHVS and CDR2 FNYEAQ. This CDR3 contains 16 residues. V lost 2 bases to trimming and J lost 3 bases, with 16 bases between them. The CDR3 is CASSLLPGMKDTEAFF. The CDR3 region has the DNA TGTGCCAGCAGCTTACTCCCAGGAATGAAGGACACTGAAGCTTTCTTT.

CDR3: CASGLVRVNTEAFF. The CDR3 coding sequence is TGTGCTAGTGGTTTGGTACGGGTGAACACTGAAGCTTTCTTT. This rearrangement joins TRBV12-5 to TRBJ1-1; D ambiguous. The V end lost 0 bases, the J end lost 0 bases, and 5 bases lay between the germline ends. Germline CDR1 reads LGHNT; CDR2 reads FRNRAP. This CDR3 is built from 14 residues.

J is TRBJ2-2 and V is TRBV19; the match to TRBD2 covers 9 bases. The CDR3 contains 19 residues. The ends lost 4 bases at V and 3 bases at J; junction bases unmatched: 15. The germline CDR1 and CDR2 sequences are LNHDA and SQIVND (reference sequence). This chain's CDR3 is CASSSPILRAGGYTGELFF. Here the CDR3 DNA reads TGTGCCAGTAGTAGCCCGATTTTGAGAGCGGGGGGTTACACCGGGGAGCTGTTTTTT.

The chain uses TRBV9 and TRBJ1-1; 9 bases are shared with TRBD1. CDR1 is SGDLS and CDR2 is YYNGEE in the germline V gene. V lost 4 bases, J lost 5 bases, and 3 bases stayed unmatched. The CDR3 has 13 residues. The DNA of the CDR3 is TGTGCCAGCAGCTTGACAGGGGGGACTGAAGCTTTCTTT. Amino acid sequence: CASSLTGGTEAFF.